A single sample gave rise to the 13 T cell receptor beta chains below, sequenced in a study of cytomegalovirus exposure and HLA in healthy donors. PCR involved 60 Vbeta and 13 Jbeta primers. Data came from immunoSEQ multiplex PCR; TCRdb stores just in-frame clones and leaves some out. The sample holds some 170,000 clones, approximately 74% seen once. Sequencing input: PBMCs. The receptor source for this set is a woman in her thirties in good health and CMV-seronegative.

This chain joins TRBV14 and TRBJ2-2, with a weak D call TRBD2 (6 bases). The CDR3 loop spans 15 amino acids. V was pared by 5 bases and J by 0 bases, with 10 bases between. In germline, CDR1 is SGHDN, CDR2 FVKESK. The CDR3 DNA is TGTGCCAGCAGCGACCTAGCGTCGAACACCGGGGAGCTGTTTTTT. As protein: CASSDLASNTGELFF.

Here the CDR3 DNA reads TGTGCCAGCAAACTAGCGGGAGTTAGTGAGCAGTTCTTC. Translated, it gives CASKLAGVSEQFF. The J gene is TRBJ2-1, the V gene TRBV7-2; 11 bases are a match to TRBD2. CDR1 and CDR2 from the germline V gene are SGHTA and FQGNSA. V trimming: 7 bases; J trimming: 9 bases; junction bases outside the gene matches: 5. CDR3 length: 13 residues. The whole variable domain, filled in from reference TRBV7-2 and TRBJ2-1, reads GAGVSQSPSNKVTEKGKDVELRCDPISGHTALYWYRQSLGQGLEFLIYFQGNSAPDKSGLPSDRFSAERTGGSVSTLTIQRTQQEDSAVYLCASKLAGVSEQFFGPGTRLTVL.

CDR3 sequence (DNA): TGTGCCAGCAGCTCTAGACAGGGGCCTATCTCTGGAAACACCATATATTTT. Amino acid sequence: CASSSRQGPISGNTIYF. The chain joins TRBV7-8 to TRBJ1-3, with 8 bases fitting TRBD1. Germline CDR1 reads SGHVS; CDR2 reads FQNEAQ. There are 17 residues in the CDR3. V lost 4 bases and J lost 0; bases outside the gene matches: 8.

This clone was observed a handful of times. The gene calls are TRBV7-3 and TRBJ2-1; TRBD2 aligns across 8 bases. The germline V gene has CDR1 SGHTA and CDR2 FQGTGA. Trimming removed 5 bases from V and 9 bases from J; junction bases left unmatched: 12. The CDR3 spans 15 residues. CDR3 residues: CASSPSGSGSGEQFF. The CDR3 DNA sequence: TGTGCCAGCAGCCCCTCGGGCAGCGGGAGCGGTGAGCAGTTCTTC.

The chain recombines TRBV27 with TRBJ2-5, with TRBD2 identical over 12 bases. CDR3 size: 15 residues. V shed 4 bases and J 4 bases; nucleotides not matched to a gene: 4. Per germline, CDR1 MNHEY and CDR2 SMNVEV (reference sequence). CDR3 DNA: TGTGCCAGCAGTTGGCTAGCGGGGGGGAGAGAGACCCAGTACTTC. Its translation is CASSWLAGGRETQYF.

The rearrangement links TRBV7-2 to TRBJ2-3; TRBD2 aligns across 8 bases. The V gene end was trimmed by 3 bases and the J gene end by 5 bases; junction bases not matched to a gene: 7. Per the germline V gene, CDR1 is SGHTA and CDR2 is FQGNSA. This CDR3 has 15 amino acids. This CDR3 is CASSLAGTSRDTQYF. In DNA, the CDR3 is TGTGCCAGCAGCTTGGCCGGGACTAGTAGAGATACGCAGTATTTT.

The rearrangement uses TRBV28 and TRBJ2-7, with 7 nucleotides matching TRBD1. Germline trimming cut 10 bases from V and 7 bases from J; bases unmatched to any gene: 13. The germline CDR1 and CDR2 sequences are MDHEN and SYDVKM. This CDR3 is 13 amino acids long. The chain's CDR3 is CAITRQGDGEQYF. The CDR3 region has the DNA TGTGCCATTACCCGTCAGGGGGACGGAGAGCAGTACTTC.

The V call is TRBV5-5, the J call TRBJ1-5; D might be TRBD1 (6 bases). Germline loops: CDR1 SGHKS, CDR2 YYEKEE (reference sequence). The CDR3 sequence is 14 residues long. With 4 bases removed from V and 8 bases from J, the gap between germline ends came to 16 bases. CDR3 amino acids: CASSQSLGDKPQHF. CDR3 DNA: TGTGCCAGCAGCCAAAGTCTTGGGGACAAGCCCCAGCATTTT.

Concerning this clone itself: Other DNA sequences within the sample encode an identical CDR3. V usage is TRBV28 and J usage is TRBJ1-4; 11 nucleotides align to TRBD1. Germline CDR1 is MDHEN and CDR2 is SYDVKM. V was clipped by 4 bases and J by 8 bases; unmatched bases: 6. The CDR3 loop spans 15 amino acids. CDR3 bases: TGTGCCAGCAGTTCTCCGGGACAGGGGGGGGAAAAACTGTTTTTT. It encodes CASSSPGQGGEKLFF.

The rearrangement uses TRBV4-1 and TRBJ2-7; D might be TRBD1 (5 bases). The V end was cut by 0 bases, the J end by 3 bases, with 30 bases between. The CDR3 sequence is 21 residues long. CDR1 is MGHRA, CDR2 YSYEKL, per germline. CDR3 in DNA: TGCGCCAGCAGCCAAGAATGGTCGAGCTCGGCCACAGGATTAAGACACTACGAGCAGTACTTC. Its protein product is CASSQEWSSSATGLRHYEQYF.

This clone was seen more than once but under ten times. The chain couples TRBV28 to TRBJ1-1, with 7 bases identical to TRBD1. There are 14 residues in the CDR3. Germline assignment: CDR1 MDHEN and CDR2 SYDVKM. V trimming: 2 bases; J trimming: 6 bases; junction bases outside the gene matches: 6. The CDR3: CASSLNRGISEAFF. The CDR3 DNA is TGTGCCAGCAGTTTAAACAGGGGAATTTCTGAAGCTTTCTTT.

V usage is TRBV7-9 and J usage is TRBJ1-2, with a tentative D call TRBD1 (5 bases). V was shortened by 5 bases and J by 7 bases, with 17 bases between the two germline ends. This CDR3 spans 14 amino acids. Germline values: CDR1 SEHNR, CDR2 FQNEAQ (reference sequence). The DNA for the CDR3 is TGTGCCAGCAGCCGAGACGGACCAAGGGGTGGCTACACCTTC. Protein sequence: CASSRDGPRGGYTF.

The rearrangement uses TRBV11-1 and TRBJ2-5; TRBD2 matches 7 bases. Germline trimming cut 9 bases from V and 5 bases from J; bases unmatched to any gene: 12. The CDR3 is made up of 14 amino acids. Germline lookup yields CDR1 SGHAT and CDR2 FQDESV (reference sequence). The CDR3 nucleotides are TGTGCCAGTGGAGTGACTAGCAGTAGGGAGACCCAGTACTTC. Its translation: CASGVTSSRETQYF.